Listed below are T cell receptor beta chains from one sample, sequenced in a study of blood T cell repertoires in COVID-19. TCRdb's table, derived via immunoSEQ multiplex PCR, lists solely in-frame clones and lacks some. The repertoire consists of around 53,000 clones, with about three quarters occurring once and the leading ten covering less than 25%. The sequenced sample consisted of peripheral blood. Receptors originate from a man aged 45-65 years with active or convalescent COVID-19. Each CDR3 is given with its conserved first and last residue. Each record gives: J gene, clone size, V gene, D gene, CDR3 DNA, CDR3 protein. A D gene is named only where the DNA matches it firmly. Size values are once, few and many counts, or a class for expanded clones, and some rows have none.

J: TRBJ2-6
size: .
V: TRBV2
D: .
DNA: TGTGCCAGCAGCCCCGGACTATCTGGGGCCAACGTCCTGACTTTC
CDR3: CASSPGLSGANVLTF

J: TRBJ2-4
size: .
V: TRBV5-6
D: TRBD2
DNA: TGTGCCAGCAGCTTCAGCAGCTTAGGCGGGGGGGACTTC
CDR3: CASSFSSLGGGDF

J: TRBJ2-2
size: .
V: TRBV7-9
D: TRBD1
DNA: TGTGCCAGCAGTTTATCTCGGACAGGGGTGACCGGGGAGCTGTTTTTT
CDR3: CASSLSRTGVTGELFF

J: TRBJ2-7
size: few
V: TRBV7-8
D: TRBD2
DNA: TGTGCCAGCAGCTTAGCAGGGACTAGCGGGGCCTACGAGCAGTACTTC
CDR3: CASSLAGTSGAYEQYF

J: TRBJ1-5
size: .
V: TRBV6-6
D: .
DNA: TGTGCCAGCAGTTTGTCAGGTTTTAACCAGCCCCAGCATTTT
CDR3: CASSLSGFNQPQHF

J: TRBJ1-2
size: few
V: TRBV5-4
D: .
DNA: TGTGCCAGCAGCCCCGCGGGGGGCTATGGCTACACCTTC
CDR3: CASSPAGGYGYTF

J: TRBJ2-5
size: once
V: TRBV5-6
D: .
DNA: TGTGCCAGCAGCTTGTCTATGGAGACCCAGTACTTC
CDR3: CASSLSMETQYF

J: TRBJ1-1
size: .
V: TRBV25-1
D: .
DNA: TGTGCCACCCGGGGGGGGATTGAAGCTTTCTTT
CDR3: CATRGGIEAFF

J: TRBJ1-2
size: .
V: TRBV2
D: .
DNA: TGTGCCAGCAGTGAAGCGCGCTCGGCTAACTATGGCTACACCTTC
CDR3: CASSEARSANYGYTF

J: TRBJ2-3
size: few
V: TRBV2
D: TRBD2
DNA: TGTGCCAGCAATAGACTAGCGGGCTCCGATACGCAGTATTTT
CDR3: CASNRLAGSDTQYF

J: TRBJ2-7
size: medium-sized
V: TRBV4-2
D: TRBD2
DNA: TGTGCCAGCAGCCAAGATATAATGAAGCGGGGTAGGTACGAGCAGTACTTC
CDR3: CASSQDIMKRGRYEQYF

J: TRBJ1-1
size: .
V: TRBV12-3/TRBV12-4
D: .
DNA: TGTGCCAGCAGTTTATATTCCAACACTGAAGCTTTCTTT
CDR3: CASSLYSNTEAFF

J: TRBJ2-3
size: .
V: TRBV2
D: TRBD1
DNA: TGTGCCAGCAAAAAGGACAGGGCTAGCACAGATACGCAGTATTTT
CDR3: CASKKDRASTDTQYF

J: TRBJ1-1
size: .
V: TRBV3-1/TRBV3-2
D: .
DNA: TGTGCCAGCAGCCGACAGGATAGGAGCACTGAAGCTTTCTTT
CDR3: CASSRQDRSTEAFF

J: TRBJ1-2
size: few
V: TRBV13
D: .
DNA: TGTGCCAGCAGCTGGACAGCGAACTATGGCTACACCTTC
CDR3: CASSWTANYGYTF

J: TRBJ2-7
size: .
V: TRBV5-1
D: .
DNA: TGCGCCAGCAGAAAGGGACATACCCGGGACGAGCAGTACTTC
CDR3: CASRKGHTRDEQYF

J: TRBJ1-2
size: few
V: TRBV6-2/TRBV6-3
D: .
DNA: TGTGCCAGCAGTACGACAGTACGAAACTATGGCTACACCTTC
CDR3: CASSTTVRNYGYTF

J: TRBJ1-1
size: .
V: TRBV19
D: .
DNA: TGTGCCAGCCTCTTGGAGGCCCGCAGACCTTTCTTT
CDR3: CASLLEARRPFF

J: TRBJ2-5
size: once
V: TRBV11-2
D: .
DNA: TGTGCCAGCAGCTTAGGGACAGTCCAAGAGACCCAGTACTTC
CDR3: CASSLGTVQETQYF

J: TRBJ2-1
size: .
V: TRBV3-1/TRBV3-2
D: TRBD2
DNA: TGTGCCAGCAGCCTATCCGGGACTAGCTTTGTCGATGAGCAGTTCTTC
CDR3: CASSLSGTSFVDEQFF

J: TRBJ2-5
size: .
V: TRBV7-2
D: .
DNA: TGTGCCAGCAGGCTAGGGACATTCCGCACCCAGTACTTC
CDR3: CASRLGTFRTQYF

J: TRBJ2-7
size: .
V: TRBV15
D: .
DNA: TGTGCCACCAGCAGACGTAGCTCCTACGAGCAGTACTTC
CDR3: CATSRRSSYEQYF

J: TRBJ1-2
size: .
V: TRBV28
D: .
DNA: TGTGCCAGCAGTTTGAGGTCCTCCGGGGATGGCTACACCTTC
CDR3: CASSLRSSGDGYTF

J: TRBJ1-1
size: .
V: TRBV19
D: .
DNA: TGTGCCAGTAGTATCTGGACTAAAGCTTTCTTT
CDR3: CASSIWTKAFF

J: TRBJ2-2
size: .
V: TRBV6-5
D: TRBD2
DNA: TGTGCCAGCAGGCTAGCGGGGCCGTCCGGGGAGCTGTTTTTT
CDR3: CASRLAGPSGELFF

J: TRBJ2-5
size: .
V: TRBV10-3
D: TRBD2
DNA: TGTGCCATCAGTGATGTGGTAGCGGGGGGGCGGAGAGAGACCCAGTACTTC
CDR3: CAISDVVAGGRRETQYF

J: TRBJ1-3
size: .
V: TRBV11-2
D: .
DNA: TGTGCCAGCAGCCCGACACAGGGTATTTCTGGAAACACCATATATTTT
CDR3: CASSPTQGISGNTIYF

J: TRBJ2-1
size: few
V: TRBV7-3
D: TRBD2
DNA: TGTGCCAGCAGCTCGACTAGCGCATCCTACAATGAGCAGTTCTTC
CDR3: CASSSTSASYNEQFF

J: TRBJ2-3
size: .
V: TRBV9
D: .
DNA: TGTGCCAGCAGCGTAGAAGCGGTGGGTACGCAGTATTTT
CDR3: CASSVEAVGTQYF

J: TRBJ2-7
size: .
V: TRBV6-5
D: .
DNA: TGTGCCAGCGCGGCAGCACAACTTTACGAGCAGTACTTC
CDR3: CASAAAQLYEQYF

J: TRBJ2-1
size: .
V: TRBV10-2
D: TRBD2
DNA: TGCGCCAGCAGTGGATTAGCGGGGCGGAATGAGCAGTTCTTC
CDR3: CASSGLAGRNEQFF

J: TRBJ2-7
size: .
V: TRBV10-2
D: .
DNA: TGCGCCAGCAGTCCTAGTATCGTTCGATACGAGCAGTACTTC
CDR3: CASSPSIVRYEQYF

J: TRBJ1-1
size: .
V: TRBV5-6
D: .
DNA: TGTGCGGCGGGCAGGGGGAACACTGAAGCTTTCTTT
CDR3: CAAGRGNTEAFF

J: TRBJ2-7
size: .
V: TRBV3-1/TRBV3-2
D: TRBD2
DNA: TGTGCCAGCAGCCTCGGACTAGCGGGGGGGTATTACGAGCAGTACTTC
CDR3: CASSLGLAGGYYEQYF

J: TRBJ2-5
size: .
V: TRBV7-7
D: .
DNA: TGTGCCAGCAGCTTACCGGGGGAAGAGACCCAGTACTTC
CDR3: CASSLPGEETQYF

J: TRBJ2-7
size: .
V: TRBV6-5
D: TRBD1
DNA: TGTGCCAGCAGAGGACAGGGGTACTACGAGCAGTACTTC
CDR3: CASRGQGYYEQYF

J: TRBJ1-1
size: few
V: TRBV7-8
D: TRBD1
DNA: TGTGCCAGCAGCCCGCCGGGACAGGGCACTGAAGCTTTCTTT
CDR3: CASSPPGQGTEAFF

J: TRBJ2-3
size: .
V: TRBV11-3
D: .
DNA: TGTGCCAGCAGCTTAGGAGCTTTAAGTAAATCCACAGATACGCAGTATTTT
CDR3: CASSLGALSKSTDTQYF

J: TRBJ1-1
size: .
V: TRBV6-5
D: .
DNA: TGTGCCAGCAGTTACAGGGGTCCAGACACTGAAGCTTTCTTT
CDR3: CASSYRGPDTEAFF

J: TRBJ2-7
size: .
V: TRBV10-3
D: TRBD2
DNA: TGTGCCATCCGGCGGGACTATGGCGGGAGGGACTCCTACGAGCAGTACTTC
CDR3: CAIRRDYGGRDSYEQYF

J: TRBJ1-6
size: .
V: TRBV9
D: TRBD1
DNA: TGTGCCAGTACAGGGGACGCGAATTCACCCCTCCACTTT
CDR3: CASTGDANSPLHF

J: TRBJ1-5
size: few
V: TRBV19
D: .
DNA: TGTGCCAGTAGTATACATAATCAGCCCCAGCATTTT
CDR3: CASSIHNQPQHF

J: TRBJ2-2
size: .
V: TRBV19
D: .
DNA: TGTGCCAGTAGTATAGAGTGGAGCTTGCGGACCGGGGAGCTGTTTTTT
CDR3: CASSIEWSLRTGELFF

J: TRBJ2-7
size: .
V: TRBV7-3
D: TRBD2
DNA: TGTGCCAGCAGCCCCGCTAGCGGTTACGAGCAGTACTTC
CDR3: CASSPASGYEQYF

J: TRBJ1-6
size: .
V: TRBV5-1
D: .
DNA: TGCGCCAGCAGCCCTACACCGGGAGATAATAATTCACCCCTCCACTTT
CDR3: CASSPTPGDNNSPLHF

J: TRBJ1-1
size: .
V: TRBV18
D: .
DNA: TGTGCCAGCTCACTGAACAGGGCGGTGAACACTGAAGCTTTCTTT
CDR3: CASSLNRAVNTEAFF

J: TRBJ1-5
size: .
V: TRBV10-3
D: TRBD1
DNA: TGTGCCACATTACAGGGGCAAGGTAATCAGCCCCAGCATTTT
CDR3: CATLQGQGNQPQHF

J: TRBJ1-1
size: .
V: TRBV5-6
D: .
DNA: TGTGCCAGCAGCTTGGGTCCGGGCGGGACTGAAGCTTTCTTT
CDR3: CASSLGPGGTEAFF

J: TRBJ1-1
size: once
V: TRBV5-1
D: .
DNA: TGCGCCAGCAGACCGGTGACGGGGAACACTGAAGCTTTCTTT
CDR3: CASRPVTGNTEAFF

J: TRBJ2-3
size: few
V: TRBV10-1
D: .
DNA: TGCGCCAGCAGTGAGGCCCCGGGACTCACAGATACGCAGTATTTT
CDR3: CASSEAPGLTDTQYF

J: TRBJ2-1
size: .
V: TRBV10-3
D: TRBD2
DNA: TGTGCCATCAGAAAGGGGGGCGGGGGGGTAAAGAGCTCCTACAATGAGCAGTTCTTC
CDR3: CAIRKGGGGVKSSYNEQFF

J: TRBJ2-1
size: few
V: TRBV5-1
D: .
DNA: TGCGCCAGCAGCTTGGTTGGTAATCCGGACAATGAGCAGTTCTTC
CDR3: CASSLVGNPDNEQFF

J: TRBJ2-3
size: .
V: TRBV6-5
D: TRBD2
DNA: TGTGCCAGCAGTTTACTAGCGGGAGAGTTGGGAGATACGCAGTATTTT
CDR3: CASSLLAGELGDTQYF

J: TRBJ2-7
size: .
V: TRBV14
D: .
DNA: TGTGCCAGCAGGGGCACCGACACCTACGAGCAGTACTTC
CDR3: CASRGTDTYEQYF